One sample yielded the 11 T cell receptor beta chains listed below, sequenced in a study of cytomegalovirus exposure and HLA in healthy donors. Here immunoSEQ multiplex PCR was the method, and the copy in TCRdb shows in-frame clones only, minus some. The sample includes 150,000 to 200,000 clones, 86% of them seen just once. The sample consisted of PBMCs. These receptors originate from a woman aged 18-35 years in good health and CMV-seronegative.

The V call is TRBV6-1, the J call TRBJ1-2, with 7 positions matching TRBD1. The V gene end was trimmed by 5 bases and the J gene end by 6 bases; junction bases not matched to a gene: 6. This CDR3 has 13 amino acids. CDR1 MNHNS and CDR2 SASEGT come from the germline V gene. This CDR3 is CASSITGDDGYTF. The CDR3 nucleotides are TGTGCCAGCAGTATTACAGGGGATGATGGCTACACCTTC.

The sample holds one count of this clone. The same CDR3 can be traced to other DNA sequences in this sample. The chain links TRBV4-1 to TRBJ1-1; perhaps TRBD1 as D (5 bases). The length of the CDR3 is 13 residues. The V gene lost 1 base and the J gene lost 4 bases, with 7 bases spanning the gap. Germline V gene lookup returns CDR1 MGHRA and CDR2 YSYEKL. CDR3 sequence (DNA): TGCGCCAGCAGCCAAGGCAGGGTCACTGAAGCTTTCTTT. This translates into CASSQGRVTEAFF.

The V and J genes are TRBV9 and TRBJ2-3, with 10 positions matching TRBD2. The CDR3 has 19 residues. Germline CDR1 reads SGDLS; CDR2 reads YYNGEE. V gave up 4 bases and J gave up 0 bases; unmatched junction bases: 14. The CDR3 loop is CASSQPGASGGSSTDTQYF. The CDR3 DNA reads TGTGCCAGCAGCCAACCGGGGGCTAGCGGGGGATCCAGCACAGATACGCAGTATTTT. Using reference TRBV9 and TRBJ2-3 for the parts outside the CDR3, the full variable domain is DSGVTQTPKHLITATGQRVTLRCSPRSGDLSVYWYQQSLDQGLQFLIQYYNGEERAKGNILERFSAQQFPDLHSELNLSSLELGDSALYFCASSQPGASGGSSTDTQYFGPGTRLTVL.

The chain combines TRBV9 with TRBJ1-3; 7 bases match TRBD1. Germline CDR1 reads SGDLS; CDR2 reads YYNGEE. V shed 2 bases and J 0 bases; nucleotides not matched to a gene: 5. The CDR3 is 16 residues long. The chain's CDR3 is CASSVDRATSGNTIYF. Here the CDR3 DNA reads TGTGCCAGCAGCGTCGACAGGGCAACCTCTGGAAACACCATATATTTT.

The chain recombines TRBV10-1 with TRBJ2-7; 9 nucleotides align to TRBD2. This CDR3 is built from 14 residues. V was pared by 2 bases and J by 7 bases, with 6 bases of the junction left unmatched. CDR1 and CDR2 (germline): WNHNN, SYGVQD (reference sequence). CDR3 protein: CASSESGRTLEQYF. The CDR3 DNA is TGCGCCAGCAGTGAGAGCGGGAGGACCTTGGAGCAGTACTTC.

The rearrangement uses TRBV5-1 and TRBJ2-1; no definite D call. V lost 1 base and J lost 0, with 11 bases in between. CDR1 and CDR2 (germline): SGHRS, YFSETQ. The CDR3 runs to 16 residues. CDR3: CASSLSVQNSYNEQFF. CDR3 sequence (DNA): TGCGCCAGCAGCTTGAGTGTACAGAACTCCTACAATGAGCAGTTCTTC.

The rearrangement joins TRBV5-5 to TRBJ2-7; tentative D call: TRBD2 (5 bases). V was shortened by 4 bases and J by 7 bases, with 9 bases between the two germline ends. CDR1 and CDR2 from the germline V gene are SGHKS and YYEKEE (reference sequence). This CDR3 is 11 amino acids long. Here the CDR3 reads CASSPGWEQYF. CDR3 DNA: TGTGCCAGCAGCCCGGGGTGGGAGCAGTACTTC. The full variable domain, rest sourced from reference TRBV5-5 and TRBJ2-7, is DAGVTQSPTHLIKTRGQQVTLRCSPISGHKSVSWYQQVLGQGPQFIFQYYEKEERGRGNFPDRFSARQFPNYSSELNVNALLLGDSALYLCASSPGWEQYFGPGTRLTVT.

The V gene is TRBV29-1, the J gene TRBJ1-2; D might be TRBD1 (5 bases). CDR1 is SQVTM, CDR2 ANQGSEA, per germline. V dropped 6 bases and J dropped 4 bases, with 12 bases sitting between them. The CDR3 has 12 residues. The CDR3 spells CSVGEGRYGYTF. The CDR3 DNA sequence: TGCAGCGTGGGGGAGGGGCGCTATGGCTACACCTTC.

The V call is TRBV6-1, the J call TRBJ2-1, with 10 bases identical to TRBD2. Germline V gene sequence: CDR1 MNHNS, CDR2 SASEGT. This CDR3 region has 15 residues. V shed 2 bases and J 5 bases; nucleotides not matched to a gene: 3. CDR3: CASSEQLAGNNEQFF. In DNA, the CDR3 is TGTGCCAGCAGTGAACAACTAGCGGGGAACAATGAGCAGTTCTTC.

The rearrangement joins TRBV7-6 to TRBJ2-5; D ambiguous. Germline values: CDR1 SGHVS, CDR2 FNYEAQ. The CDR3 is made up of 13 amino acids. Trimming took off 5 bases at V and 4 bases at J, with 11 bases between the two ends. This CDR3 reads CASSPRAGETQYF. The CDR3 DNA reads as TGTGCCAGCAGCCCCCGAGCTGGAGAGACCCAGTACTTC.

This chain links TRBV5-8 with TRBJ2-7; the D gene is possibly TRBD2 (6 bases). Germline lookup yields CDR1 SGHTS and CDR2 YDEGEE. The CDR3 sequence is 13 residues long. V lost 6 bases and J 1 base, leaving 11 bases between the germline ends. The DNA of the CDR3 is TGTGCCAGCACTTTAGGGAGGTCCTACGAGCAGTACTTC. It encodes CASTLGRSYEQYF.